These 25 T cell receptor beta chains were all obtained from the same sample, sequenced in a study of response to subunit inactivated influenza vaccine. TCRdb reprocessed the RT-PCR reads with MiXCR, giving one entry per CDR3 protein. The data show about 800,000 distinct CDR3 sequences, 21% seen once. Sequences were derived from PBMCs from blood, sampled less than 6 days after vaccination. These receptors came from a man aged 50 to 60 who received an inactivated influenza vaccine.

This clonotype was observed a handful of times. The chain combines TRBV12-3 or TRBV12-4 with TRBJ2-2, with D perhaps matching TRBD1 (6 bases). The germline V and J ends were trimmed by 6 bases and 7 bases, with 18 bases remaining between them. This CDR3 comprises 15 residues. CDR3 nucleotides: TGTGCCAGCAGACCCTTACAGGGTGGAGGCGGGGAGCTGTTTTTT. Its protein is CASRPLQGGGGELFF.

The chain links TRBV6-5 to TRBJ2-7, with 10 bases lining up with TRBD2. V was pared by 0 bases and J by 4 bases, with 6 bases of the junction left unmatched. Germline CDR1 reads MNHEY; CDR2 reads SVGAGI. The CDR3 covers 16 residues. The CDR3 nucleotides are TGTGCCAGCAGTTACTCGTCGCTAGCGGGAGCGTACGAGCAGTACTTC. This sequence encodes CASSYSSLAGAYEQYF.

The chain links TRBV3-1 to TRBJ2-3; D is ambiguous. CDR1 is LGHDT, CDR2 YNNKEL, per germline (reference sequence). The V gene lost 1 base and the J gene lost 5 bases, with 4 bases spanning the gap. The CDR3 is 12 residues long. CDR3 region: CASSQAKDTQYF. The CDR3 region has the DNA TGTGCCAGCAGCCAAGCGAAAGATACGCAGTATTTT.

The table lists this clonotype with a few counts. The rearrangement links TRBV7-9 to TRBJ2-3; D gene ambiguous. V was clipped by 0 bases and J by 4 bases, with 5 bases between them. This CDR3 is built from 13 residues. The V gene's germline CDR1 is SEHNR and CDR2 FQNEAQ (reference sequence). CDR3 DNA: TGTGCCAGCAGCTTAGCCCACCCAGATACGCAGTATTTT. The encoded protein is CASSLAHPDTQYF.

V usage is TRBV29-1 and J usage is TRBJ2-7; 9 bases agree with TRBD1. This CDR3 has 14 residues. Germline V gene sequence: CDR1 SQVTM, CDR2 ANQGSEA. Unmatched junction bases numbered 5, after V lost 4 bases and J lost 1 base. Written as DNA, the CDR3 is TGCAGCGTTGCACAGACAGGGGGGTCCTACGAGCAGTACTTC. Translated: CSVAQTGGSYEQYF.

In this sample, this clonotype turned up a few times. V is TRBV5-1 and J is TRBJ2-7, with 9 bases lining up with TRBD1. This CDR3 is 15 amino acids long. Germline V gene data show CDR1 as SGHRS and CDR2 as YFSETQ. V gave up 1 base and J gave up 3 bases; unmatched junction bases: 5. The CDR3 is CASSLQTGGGYEQYF. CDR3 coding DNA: TGCGCCAGCAGCTTGCAAACAGGGGGCGGCTACGAGCAGTACTTC.

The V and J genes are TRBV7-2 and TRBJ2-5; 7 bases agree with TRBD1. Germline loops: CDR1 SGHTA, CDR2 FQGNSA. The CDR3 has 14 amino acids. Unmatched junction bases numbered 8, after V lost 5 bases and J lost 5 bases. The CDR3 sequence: CASSPPGQIETQYF. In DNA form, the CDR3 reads TGTGCCAGCAGCCCTCCGGGACAGATCGAGACCCAGTACTTC.

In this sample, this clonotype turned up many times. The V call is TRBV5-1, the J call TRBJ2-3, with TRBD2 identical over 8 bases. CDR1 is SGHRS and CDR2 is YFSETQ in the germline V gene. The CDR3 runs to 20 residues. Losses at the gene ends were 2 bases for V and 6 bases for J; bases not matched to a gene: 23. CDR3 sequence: CASSLPKTTPSSGSRDTQYF. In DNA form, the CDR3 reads TGCGCCAGCAGCTTACCGAAAACGACCCCCTCCAGCGGGAGTAGGGATACGCAGTATTTT.

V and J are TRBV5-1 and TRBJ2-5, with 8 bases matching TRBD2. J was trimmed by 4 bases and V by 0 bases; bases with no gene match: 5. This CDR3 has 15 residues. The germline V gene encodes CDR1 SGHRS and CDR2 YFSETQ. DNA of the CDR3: TGCGCCAGCAGCTTGGCTTTCGGGAGGGGAGAGACCCAGTACTTC. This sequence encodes CASSLAFGRGETQYF.

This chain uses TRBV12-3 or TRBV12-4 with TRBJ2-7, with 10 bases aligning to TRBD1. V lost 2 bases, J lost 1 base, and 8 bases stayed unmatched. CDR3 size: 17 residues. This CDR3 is CASSLTLGQGQSYEQYF. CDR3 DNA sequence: TGTGCCAGCAGTTTAACCTTGGGACAGGGGCAGTCCTACGAGCAGTACTTC.

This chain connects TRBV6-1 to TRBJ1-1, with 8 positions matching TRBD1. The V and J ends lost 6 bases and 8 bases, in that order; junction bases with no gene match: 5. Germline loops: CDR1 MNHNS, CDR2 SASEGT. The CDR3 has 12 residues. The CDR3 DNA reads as TGTGCCAGCAGCGGACAGGGAGGGGAAGCTTTCTTT. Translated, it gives CASSGQGGEAFF.

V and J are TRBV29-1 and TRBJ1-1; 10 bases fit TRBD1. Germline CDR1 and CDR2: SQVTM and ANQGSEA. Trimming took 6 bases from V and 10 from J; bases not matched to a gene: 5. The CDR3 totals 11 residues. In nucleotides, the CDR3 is TGCAGCGTGAGACAGGGGGCCGGAGCTTTCTTT. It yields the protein CSVRQGAGAFF.

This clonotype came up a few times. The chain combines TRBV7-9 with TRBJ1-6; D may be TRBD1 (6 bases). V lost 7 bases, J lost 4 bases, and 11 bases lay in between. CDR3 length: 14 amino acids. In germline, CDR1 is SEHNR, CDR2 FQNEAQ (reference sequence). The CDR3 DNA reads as TGTGCCAGCACCCTTGGACAGTATAATTCACCCCTCCACTTT. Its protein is CASTLGQYNSPLHF.

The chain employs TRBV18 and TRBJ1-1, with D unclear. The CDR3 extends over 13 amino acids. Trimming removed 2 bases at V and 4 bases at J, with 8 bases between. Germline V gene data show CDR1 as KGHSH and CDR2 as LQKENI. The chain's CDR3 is CASSPDTATEAFF. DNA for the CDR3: TGTGCCAGCTCACCAGACACAGCCACTGAAGCTTTCTTT.

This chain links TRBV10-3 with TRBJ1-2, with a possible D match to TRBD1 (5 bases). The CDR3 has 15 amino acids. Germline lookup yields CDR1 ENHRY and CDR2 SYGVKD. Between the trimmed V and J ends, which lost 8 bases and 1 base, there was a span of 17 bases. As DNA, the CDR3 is TGTGCCATCGCCGACGAGGGGACCATTAACTATGGCTACACCTTC. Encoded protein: CAIADEGTINYGYTF.

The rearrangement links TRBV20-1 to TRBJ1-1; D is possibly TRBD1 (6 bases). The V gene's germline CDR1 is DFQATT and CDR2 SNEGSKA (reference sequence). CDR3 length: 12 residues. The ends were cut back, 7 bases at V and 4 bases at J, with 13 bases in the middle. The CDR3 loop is CSVSGVATEAFF. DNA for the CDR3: TGCAGTGTATCAGGGGTGGCCACTGAAGCTTTCTTT.

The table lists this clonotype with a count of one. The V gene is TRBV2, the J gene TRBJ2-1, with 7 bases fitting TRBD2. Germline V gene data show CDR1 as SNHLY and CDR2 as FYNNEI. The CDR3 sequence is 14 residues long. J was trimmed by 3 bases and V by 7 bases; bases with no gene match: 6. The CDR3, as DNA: TGTGCCAGCACAAGGACTAGAGGCTACAATGAGCAGTTCTTC. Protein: CASTRTRGYNEQFF.

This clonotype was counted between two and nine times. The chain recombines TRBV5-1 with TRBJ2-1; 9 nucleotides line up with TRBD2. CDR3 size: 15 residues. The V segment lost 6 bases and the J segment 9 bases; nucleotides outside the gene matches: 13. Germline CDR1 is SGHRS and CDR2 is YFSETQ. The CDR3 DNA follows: TGCGCCAGCACCCCTTGGGATAGCGGGAGTGCTGAGCAGTTCTTC. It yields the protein CASTPWDSGSAEQFF. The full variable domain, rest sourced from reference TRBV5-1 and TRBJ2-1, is KAGVTQTPRYLIKTRGQQVTLSCSPISGHRSVSWYQQTPGQGLQFLFEYFSETQRNKGNFPGRFSGRQFSNSRSEMNVSTLELGDSALYLCASTPWDSGSAEQFFGPGTRLTVL.

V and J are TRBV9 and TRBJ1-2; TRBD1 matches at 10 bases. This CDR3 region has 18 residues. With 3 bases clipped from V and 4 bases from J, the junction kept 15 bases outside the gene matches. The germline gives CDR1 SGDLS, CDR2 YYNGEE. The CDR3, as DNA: TGTGCCAGCAGCGAAATTCGGGACAGGGGTCTTGCGGCCTATGGCTACACCTTC. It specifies CASSEIRDRGLAAYGYTF.

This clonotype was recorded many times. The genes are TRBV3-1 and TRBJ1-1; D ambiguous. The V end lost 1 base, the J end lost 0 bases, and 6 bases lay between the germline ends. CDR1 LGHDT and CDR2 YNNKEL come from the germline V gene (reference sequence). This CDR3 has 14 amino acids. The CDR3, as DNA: TGTGCCAGCAGCCAAGGTGGGATGAACACTGAAGCTTTCTTT. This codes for CASSQGGMNTEAFF. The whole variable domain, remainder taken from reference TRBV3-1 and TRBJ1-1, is DTAVSQTPKYLVTQMGNDKSIKCEQNLGHDTMYWYKQDSKKFLKIMFSYNNKELIINETVPNRFSPKSPDKAHLNLHINSLELGDSAVYFCASSQGGMNTEAFFGQGTRLTVV.

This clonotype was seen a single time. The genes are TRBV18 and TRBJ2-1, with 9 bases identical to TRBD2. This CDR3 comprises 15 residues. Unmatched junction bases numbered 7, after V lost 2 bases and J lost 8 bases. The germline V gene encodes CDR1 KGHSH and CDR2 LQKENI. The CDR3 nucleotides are TGTGCCAGCTCACCATCAAGCGGGAGGAGGGATGAGCAGTTCTTC. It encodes CASSPSSGRRDEQFF.

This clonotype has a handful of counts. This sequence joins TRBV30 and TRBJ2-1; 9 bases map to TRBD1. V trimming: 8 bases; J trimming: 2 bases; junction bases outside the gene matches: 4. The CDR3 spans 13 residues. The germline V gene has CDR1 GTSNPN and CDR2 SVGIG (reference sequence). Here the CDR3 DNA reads TGTGCCCAAAGACAGGGGGCCTACAATGAGCAGTTCTTC. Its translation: CAQRQGAYNEQFF.

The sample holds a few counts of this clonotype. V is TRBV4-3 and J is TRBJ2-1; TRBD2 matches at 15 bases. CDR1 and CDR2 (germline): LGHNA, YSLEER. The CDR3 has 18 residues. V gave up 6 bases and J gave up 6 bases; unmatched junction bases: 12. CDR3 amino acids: CASSPQPGLAGGINEQFF. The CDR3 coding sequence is TGCGCCAGCAGTCCACAGCCGGGACTAGCGGGGGGTATCAATGAGCAGTTCTTC.

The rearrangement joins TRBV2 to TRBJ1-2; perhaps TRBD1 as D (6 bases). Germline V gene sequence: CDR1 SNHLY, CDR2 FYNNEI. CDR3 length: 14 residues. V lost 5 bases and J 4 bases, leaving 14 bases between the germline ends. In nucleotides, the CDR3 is TGTGCCAGCAGTTCGGGGGCGCGGGCCTATGGCTACACCTTC. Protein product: CASSSGARAYGYTF.

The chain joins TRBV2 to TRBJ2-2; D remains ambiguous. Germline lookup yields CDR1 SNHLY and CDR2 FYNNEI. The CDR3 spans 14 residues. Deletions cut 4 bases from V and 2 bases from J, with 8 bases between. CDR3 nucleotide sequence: TGTGCCAGCAGTGTTGACTTTAACACCGGGGAGCTGTTTTTT. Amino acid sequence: CASSVDFNTGELFF.